This TCR beta chain was observed in a study of T cell responses to AZD1222 COVID-19 vaccine. Overall study: Pooled together were second doses at about 4 or about 12 weeks.

Whole-study findings and limits: Spike-specific TCR breadth and depth were elevated following two AZD1222 doses.

As to this clone: Its antigen is unknown.

Only in-frame clones appear in the TCRdb table, and some are missing; sequencing was by immunoSEQ multiplex PCR. This sample has 110,000 to 150,000 clones, with 90% found just once. This TCR came from an adult in good health. Here the sequenced sample was peripheral blood, taken on day 0 of AZD1222 vaccination.

The CDR3 DNA reads TGTGCCAGCAGGTACAGGGGGCTCGGGCAGCCCCAGCATTTT. This codes for CASRYRGLGQPQHF. The chain is built from TRBV2 and TRBJ1-5, with 9 bases that match TRBD1. Germline V lookup: CDR1 SNHLY, CDR2 FYNNEI. The CDR3 is 14 residues long. Losses at the gene ends were 6 bases for V and 7 bases for J; bases not matched to a gene: 7.